This entry describes one TCR beta chain. The data belong to a study of PD-L1 blockade in urothelial cancer. Study overall: Patients with male sex and bladder-origin urothelial cancer accounted for most of the roughly 30 enrolled. Median T cell yield per blood sample was about 140,000 cells.

Repertoires were generated with immunoSEQ multiplex PCR, while TCRdb's copy carries only in-frame clones and drops some. Here the sample spans about 120,000 clones, 86% being singletons. This CDR3 contains 14 residues. The V gene's germline CDR1 is SGDLS and CDR2 YYNGEE. The trim removed 7 bases at V and 4 bases at J, leaving 5 bases unmatched. Time point defined: peripheral blood 6 weeks after treatment start. Samples spanned pretreatment and treatment, with 1 to 8 time points per patient. V usage is TRBV9 and J usage is TRBJ2-1; TRBD2 aligns across 10 bases. The sequence was obtained from a man aged 50 or older with urothelial cancer. Sequencing was performed on PBMCs, taken around atezolizumab (anti-PD-L1) treatment. The chain's CDR3 is CASERTSGYNEQFF. Here the CDR3 DNA reads TGTGCCAGCGAAAGGACTAGCGGTTACAATGAGCAGTTCTTC.